Each of the 18 T cell receptor beta chains below was sequenced from the same sample in a study of cytomegalovirus exposure and HLA in healthy donors. The repertoire was sequenced with immunoSEQ multiplex PCR; TCRdb's copy has only in-frame clones and lacks some. The sample includes more than 120,000 clones, 70% to 90% of them seen just once. Sequenced: PBMCs. The receptors derive from a man aged 18 to 35 in good health and CMV-seropositive.

This chain joins TRBV6-5 and TRBJ1-4, with D uncertain. Germline lookup yields CDR1 MNHEY and CDR2 SVGAGI. Trimming removed 6 bases from V and 7 bases from J, with 12 bases in between. This CDR3 region has 13 residues. CDR3 in amino acids: CASRSGGVEKLFF. The CDR3 DNA follows: TGTGCCAGCAGATCAGGCGGGGTTGAAAAACTGTTTTTT.

The V and J genes are TRBV9 and TRBJ1-2, with D unresolved. V was pared by 1 base and J by 4 bases, with 14 bases between. The germline V gene encodes CDR1 SGDLS and CDR2 YYNGEE. This CDR3 is built from 15 residues. For the CDR3, the DNA is TGTGCCAGCAGCGTAAGCGAGGAGCCACCCTATGGCTACACCTTC. Translated: CASSVSEEPPYGYTF.

This chain links TRBV25-1 with TRBJ1-2, with D uncertain. Germline CDR1 MGHDK, CDR2 SYGVNS. Trimming pared 1 base from V and 5 bases from J, leaving 8 bases between. CDR3 size: 13 residues. The CDR3 DNA reads as TGTGCCAGCAGTGAATTGGGCAGATATGGCTACACCTTC. Translating it yields CASSELGRYGYTF.

This clone has a handful of counts. CDR3 sequence (DNA): TGTGCCAGCAGGCCGGGACTAGCGGGGTACAATGAGCAGTTCTTC. Translation gives CASRPGLAGYNEQFF. This chain joins TRBV6-1 and TRBJ2-1, with 13 bases that match TRBD2. The V and J ends lost 6 bases and 4 bases, in that order; junction bases with no gene match: 3. The CDR3 runs to 15 residues. The germline CDR1 and CDR2 sequences are MNHNS and SASEGT.

The genes are TRBV10-3 and TRBJ1-2, with 7 bases matching TRBD1. Germline V CDR1 and CDR2: ENHRY, SYGVKD. The CDR3 sequence is 14 residues long. V shed 2 bases and J 6 bases; nucleotides not matched to a gene: 6. The CDR3 DNA is TGTGCCATCAGTGAGGTACAGGGGTACCATGGCTACACCTTC. Translated: CAISEVQGYHGYTF.

The chain uses TRBV7-9 and TRBJ2-5; 9 bases match TRBD1. J gave up 1 base and V 5 bases, and 14 bases lay outside the gene matches. The CDR3 length is 18 residues. Germline V gene lookup returns CDR1 SEHNR and CDR2 FQNEAQ (reference sequence). The CDR3 bases are TGTGCCAGCAGCGCCGGGACAGGGTTTTTGGGACCCCAAGAGACCCAGTACTTC. Its protein product is CASSAGTGFLGPQETQYF.

This CDR3 reads CATSRDRGDGAQYF. As DNA, the CDR3 is TGTGCCACCAGCAGAGATCGCGGGGACGGGGCGCAGTATTTT. The chain carries TRBV15 and TRBJ2-3, with a possible D match to TRBD2 (6 bases). Germline V gives CDR1 LNHNV, CDR2 YYDKDF (reference sequence). Trimming removed 0 bases at V and 10 bases at J, with 14 bases between. The CDR3 has 14 residues.

Here the CDR3 reads CSVEEPLAGGTDTQYF. In DNA, the CDR3 is TGCAGCGTTGAAGAGCCACTTGCGGGGGGCACAGATACGCAGTATTTT. This rearrangement joins TRBV29-1 to TRBJ2-3, with 7 bases matching TRBD2. The CDR3 has 16 residues. CDR1 and CDR2 (germline): SQVTM, ANQGSEA. Trimming cost V 0 bases and J 1 base; bases outside gene matches: 7.

The chain links TRBV2 to TRBJ1-4, with D possibly matching TRBD1 (6 bases). Trimming took off 8 bases at V and 10 bases at J, with 11 bases between the two ends. CDR1 and CDR2 (germline): SNHLY, FYNNEI. CDR3 length equals 11 residues. The CDR3 DNA sequence: TGTGCCAGCCGGCAGGGGAGAAAACTGTTTTTT. Residues: CASRQGRKLFF.

This clone occurred a few times. CDR3 protein: CASSGQGANTIYF. The CDR3 region has the DNA TGCGCCAGCAGCGGACAGGGGGCGAACACCATATATTTT. The chain couples TRBV5-1 to TRBJ1-3, with 11 bases fitting TRBD1. The length of the CDR3 is 13 residues. From germline, CDR1 is SGHRS and CDR2 YFSETQ. The V gene end was trimmed by 4 bases and the J gene end by 7 bases; junction bases not matched to a gene: 1.

This chain uses TRBV5-1 with TRBJ2-7, with D possibly matching TRBD2 (5 bases). Germline V CDR1 and CDR2: SGHRS, YFSETQ. CDR3 length: 14 amino acids. The germline V and J ends were trimmed by 0 bases and 2 bases, with 9 bases remaining between them. The CDR3 DNA reads TGCGCCAGCAGCTTGGGGGGAGCGCCCTACGAGCAGTACTTC. Encoded protein: CASSLGGAPYEQYF.

The chain is built from TRBV7-6 and TRBJ1-5; TRBD1 might be the D (5 bases). The CDR3 consists of 14 residues. Germline V gives CDR1 SGHVS, CDR2 FNYEAQ. V was trimmed by 1 base and J by 7 bases, leaving 11 bases between them. The CDR3 DNA follows: TGTGCCAGCAGCTTAGGGGGGGTTGGCCAGCCCCAGCATTTT. Protein product: CASSLGGVGQPQHF.

The rearrangement links TRBV7-2 to TRBJ2-1; a weak D match, TRBD2 (5 bases). Between the trimmed V and J ends, which lost 3 bases and 10 bases, there was a span of 16 bases. CDR3 length equals 14 residues. Germline V gives CDR1 SGHTA, CDR2 FQGNSA. Here the CDR3 DNA reads TGTGCCAGCAGCTTCAAAAACGAGCGGAGCGAGCAGTTCTTC. Encoded protein: CASSFKNERSEQFF.

J is TRBJ2-1 and V is TRBV14, with D perhaps TRBD2 (6 bases). Germline CDR1 and CDR2: SGHDN and FVKESK. CDR3 length: 17 residues. The germline V and J ends were trimmed by 3 bases and 7 bases, with 22 bases remaining between them. The CDR3 nucleotides are TGTGCCAGCAGCCATAATATCGGGGGAGAATACTGGAATGAGCAGTTCTTC. As protein: CASSHNIGGEYWNEQFF.

The chain couples TRBV5-8 to TRBJ1-1, with D unclear. The V and J ends lost 0 bases and 1 base respectively, with 4 bases between them. The germline V gene has CDR1 SGHTS and CDR2 YDEGEE. The CDR3 sequence is 13 residues long. The CDR3 loop reads CASSLAGNTEAFF. As DNA, the CDR3 is TGTGCCAGCAGCTTGGCCGGGAACACTGAAGCTTTCTTT.

This rearrangement joins TRBV5-1 to TRBJ2-7; D remains unclear. Germline CDR1 SGHRS, CDR2 YFSETQ. Trimming pared 1 base from V and 6 bases from J, leaving 8 bases between. This CDR3 spans 12 amino acids. DNA for the CDR3: TGCGCCAGCAGCTTGCTTCCAGGCGAGCAGTACTTC. Translating gives CASSLLPGEQYF.

This chain connects TRBV10-1 to TRBJ1-1; 7 nucleotides match TRBD1. Germline lookup yields CDR1 WNHNN and CDR2 SYGVQD (reference sequence). The junction had 7 bases not matched to a gene; V was cut back by 6 bases and J by 6 bases. There are 13 residues in the CDR3. The CDR3 protein is CASRDRPDAEAFF. In DNA, the CDR3 is TGCGCCAGCAGGGACAGGCCTGACGCTGAAGCTTTCTTT.

J is TRBJ2-5 and V is TRBV5-1, with D uncertain. From germline, CDR1 is SGHRS and CDR2 YFSETQ. Trimming left V 0 bases short and J 5 bases short, with 5 bases between. The length of the CDR3 is 12 residues. In DNA form, the CDR3 reads TGCGCCAGCAGCTTGGCTAAGGAGACCCAGTACTTC. Translated: CASSLAKETQYF.